This record concerns one T cell receptor (beta chain) sequence. Its target is unknown. Looked up from germline, CDR1 is MGHRA and CDR2 is YSYEKL. Trimming pared 3 bases from V and 10 bases from J, leaving 12 bases between. The CDR3 runs 13 residues. This record belongs to a study of response to subunit inactivated influenza vaccine. General study results and limits: New T cells are recruited in small numbers by each seasonal influenza vaccination, according to the authors' suggestion.

TCRdb re-called the RT-PCR reads through MiXCR, storing one row per CDR3 protein. This sample has about 780,000 distinct CDR3 sequences; about 18% occur once, and the top ten carry approximately 10%. The sequence was collected from a man aged 45-65 years who received an inactivated influenza vaccine. The source material was PBMCs from blood, sampled approximately 5 days after vaccination. The chain couples TRBV4-1 to TRBJ1-4; D is ambiguous. The DNA for the CDR3 is TGCGCCAGCAGCCAGATCGACGGAGTAAAACTGTTTTTT. It encodes CASSQIDGVKLFF.